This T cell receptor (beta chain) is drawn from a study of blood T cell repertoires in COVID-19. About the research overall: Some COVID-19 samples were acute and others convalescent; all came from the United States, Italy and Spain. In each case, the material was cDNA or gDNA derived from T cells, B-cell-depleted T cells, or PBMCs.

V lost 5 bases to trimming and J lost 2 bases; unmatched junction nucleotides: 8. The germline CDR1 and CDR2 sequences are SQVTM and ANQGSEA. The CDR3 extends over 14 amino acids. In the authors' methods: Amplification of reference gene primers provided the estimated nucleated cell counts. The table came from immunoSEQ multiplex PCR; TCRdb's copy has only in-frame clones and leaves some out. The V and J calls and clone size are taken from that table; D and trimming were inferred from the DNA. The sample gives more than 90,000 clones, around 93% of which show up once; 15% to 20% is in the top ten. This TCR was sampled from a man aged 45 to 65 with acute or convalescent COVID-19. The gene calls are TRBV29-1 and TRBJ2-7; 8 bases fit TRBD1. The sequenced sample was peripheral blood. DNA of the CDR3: TGCAGCGTTCGAAGTAGACAGGGGACCTACGAGCAGTACTTC. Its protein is CSVRSRQGTYEQYF.